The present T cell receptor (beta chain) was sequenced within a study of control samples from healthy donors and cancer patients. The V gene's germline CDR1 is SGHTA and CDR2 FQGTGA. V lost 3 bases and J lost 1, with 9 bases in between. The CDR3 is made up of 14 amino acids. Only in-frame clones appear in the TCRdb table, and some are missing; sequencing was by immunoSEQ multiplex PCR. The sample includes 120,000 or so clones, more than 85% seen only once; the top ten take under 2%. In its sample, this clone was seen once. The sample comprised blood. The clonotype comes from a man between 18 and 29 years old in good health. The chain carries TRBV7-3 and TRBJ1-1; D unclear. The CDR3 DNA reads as TGTGCCAGCAGCTTTAACCCGGCGAACACTGAAGCTTTCTTT. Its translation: CASSFNPANTEAFF.